The entry below gives a single TCR beta chain sequence along with its context. The antigen is not known. The CDR3 is 16 residues long. CDR1 is MDHEN and CDR2 is SYDVKM in the germline V gene. After removal of 4 bases from V and 0 bases from J, the junction contained 5 bases not matched to a gene. This sample is drawn from a study of spatial heterogeneity in lung cancer. In the study overall: There were consistently more beta-chain sequences detected than alpha-chain sequences.

One entry per CDR3 protein results from TCRdb running MiXCR on the 5' RACE reads. Of about 100,000 distinct CDR3 sequences in the sample, approximately 4% are singletons; the top ten hold around 20%. Time point indicated: sample taken at primary tumor resection. The study, taken as a whole, reports: The study found that expanded intratumoral alpha and beta TCR counts tracked tumor mutation counts.

This chain joins TRBV28 and TRBJ2-1; 8 nucleotides match TRBD2. Sequencing used lung tumor tissue, obtained at surgery. The TCR comes from a male donor with early-stage non-small cell lung cancer. CDR3 region: CASSSSSGSSYNEQFF. As DNA, the CDR3 is TGTGCCAGCAGTTCGTCAAGCGGGAGCTCCTACAATGAGCAGTTCTTC.